The 9 T cell receptor beta chains given below trace back to one sample, sequenced in a study of CD8+ T cells in alopecia areata. Isolated RNA was reverse transcribed into cDNA used as the sequencing template. Repertoires were generated with immunoSEQ multiplex PCR, while TCRdb's copy carries only in-frame clones and drops some. The table has some 190,000 clones, 51% seen once. Treatment here: oral pan-JAK inhibitor, 5-10 mg twice daily. The input for sequencing was CD8+ T cells sorted from blood, taken around week 53, from a patient treated with tofacitinib. Receptors were obtained from a human donor with alopecia areata.

This clone was counted a few times. The chain carries TRBV7-8 and TRBJ2-7; 8 bases align to TRBD2. The CDR3 totals 14 residues. After removal of 4 bases from V and 3 bases from J, the junction contained 5 bases not matched to a gene. Per germline, CDR1 SGHVS and CDR2 FQNEAQ. The CDR3 DNA sequence: TGTGCCAGCAGCTATCGACTAGCGCTCTACGAGCAGTACTTC. As protein: CASSYRLALYEQYF.

CDR3 sequence reads: CASSLVWTPTSTDTQYF. The CDR3 DNA reads TGTGCCAGCAGCTTAGTTTGGACTCCCACCAGCACAGATACGCAGTATTTT. The V call is TRBV7-8, the J call TRBJ2-3; D may be TRBD2 (5 bases). Germline CDR1 and CDR2: SGHVS and FQNEAQ. V lost 1 base, J lost 0 bases, and 14 bases lay in between. The CDR3 is 17 amino acids.

J is TRBJ2-1 and V is TRBV7-9; no clear D gene. This CDR3 is built from 14 residues. The germline CDR1 and CDR2 sequences are SEHNR and FQNEAQ (reference sequence). Trimming pared 4 bases from V and 5 bases from J, leaving 12 bases between. CDR3 sequence reads: CASSSLGSHNEQFF. CDR3 sequence (DNA): TGTGCCAGCAGCTCCCTAGGTTCCCACAATGAGCAGTTCTTC.

There are a few counts of this clone. CDR3 sequence reads: CAAGGGPYEQYF. The CDR3 DNA follows: TGTGCCGCAGGGGGGGGGCCCTACGAGCAGTACTTC. The rearrangement joins TRBV2 to TRBJ2-7; either TRBD1 or TRBD2 may supply D (7 bases each). The CDR3 runs 12 residues. From germline, CDR1 is SNHLY and CDR2 FYNNEI. Trimming shortened V by 11 bases and J by 2 bases, and 13 bases separated the two germline ends.

J is TRBJ2-1 and V is TRBV7-2; 7 bases match TRBD2. Germline V gene lookup returns CDR1 SGHTA and CDR2 FQGNSA. The J segment lost 7 bases and the V segment lost 4 bases, leaving 4 bases of the junction unmatched. This CDR3 is built from 13 residues. CDR3 sequence reads: CASSSTSRNEQFF. CDR3 coding DNA: TGTGCCAGCAGCTCGACTAGCAGGAATGAGCAGTTCTTC.

The rearrangement uses TRBV14 and TRBJ2-7; TRBD1 matches 7 bases. Germline V gene data show CDR1 as SGHDN and CDR2 as FVKESK. CDR3 length: 15 amino acids. Trimming at V came to 4 bases and at J to 0 bases, leaving 6 bases not matched to a gene. DNA of the CDR3: TGTGCCAGCAGCCGGGGACAGACGAGCTCCTACGAGCAGTACTTC. It encodes CASSRGQTSSYEQYF.

V and J are TRBV5-7 and TRBJ1-5; D is uncertain. TRBV5-7 is an open reading frame whose function is uncertain. V shed 2 bases and J shed 5 bases, with 8 bases lying between them. The CDR3 totals 13 residues. DNA for the CDR3: TGTGCCAGCAGCTTTACTTCGGATCAGCCCCAGCATTTT. Its protein product is CASSFTSDQPQHF.

This clone was counted a few times. The V gene is TRBV4-1, the J gene TRBJ1-5; D is unresolved. This CDR3 has 15 residues. The germline CDR1 and CDR2 sequences are MGHRA and YSYEKL. V gave up 3 bases and J gave up 1 base, with 10 bases separating them. CDR3 region: CASSQTMLSNQPQHF. DNA for the CDR3: TGCGCCAGCAGCCAGACAATGTTAAGCAATCAGCCCCAGCATTTT.

The chain has TRBV6-5 and TRBJ1-1, with D unresolved. Germline CDR1 MNHEY, CDR2 SVGAGI. The V end lost 10 bases, the J end lost 1 base, and 10 bases lay between the germline ends. This CDR3 spans 12 amino acids. The CDR3 bases are TGTGCCACCATCCGAGAGAACACTGAAGCTTTCTTT. This gives the protein CATIRENTEAFF.